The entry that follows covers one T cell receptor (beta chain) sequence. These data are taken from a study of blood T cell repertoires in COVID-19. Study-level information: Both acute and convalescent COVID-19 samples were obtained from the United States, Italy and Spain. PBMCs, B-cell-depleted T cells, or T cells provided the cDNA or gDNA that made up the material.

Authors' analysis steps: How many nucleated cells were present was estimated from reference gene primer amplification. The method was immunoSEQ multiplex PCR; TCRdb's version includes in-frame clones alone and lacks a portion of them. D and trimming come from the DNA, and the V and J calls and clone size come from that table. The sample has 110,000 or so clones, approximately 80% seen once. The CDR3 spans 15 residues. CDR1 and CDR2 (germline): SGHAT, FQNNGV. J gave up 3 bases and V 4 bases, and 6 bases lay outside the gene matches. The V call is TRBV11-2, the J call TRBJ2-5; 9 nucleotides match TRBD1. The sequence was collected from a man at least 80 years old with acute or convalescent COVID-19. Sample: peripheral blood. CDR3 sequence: CASSWAGTGKETQYF. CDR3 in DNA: TGTGCCAGCAGCTGGGCCGGGACAGGGAAAGAGACCCAGTACTTC.